The 32 T cell receptor beta chains below come from one sample, sequenced in a study of T cell repertoires in cytomegalovirus infection. Each CDR3 protein gets one entry after TCRdb re-called the reads with MiXCR. Of 400,000 to 600,000 distinct CDR3 sequences in the sample, 40% to 50% were seen once. What these receptors recognize is not known. The source material was cultured PBMCs, sampled from culture after CMV antigen stimulation. The receptors were sampled from a human donor in good health (CMV status not recorded). Some clones in this sample may be carry-over from other donors' samples.

The V call is TRBV6-4, the J call TRBJ1-1; D is possibly TRBD1 (6 bases). The ends were cut back, 3 bases at V and 4 bases at J, with 27 bases in the middle. The V gene's germline CDR1 is MRHNA and CDR2 SNTAGT. This CDR3 is built from 19 residues. DNA for the CDR3: TGTGCCAGCAGTGAACAGGGATTTGGGGGAAAGACAGGAAGCACTGAAGCTTTCTTT. It specifies CASSEQGFGGKTGSTEAFF.

The V and J genes are TRBV6-1 and TRBJ2-7, with TRBD2 matching 11 bases. V shed 5 bases, J shed 0 bases, and the junction held 3 bases outside the gene matches. The CDR3 consists of 15 residues. Germline CDR1 is MNHNS and CDR2 is SASEGT. The CDR3 is CASSFGLAGSYEQYF. CDR3 nucleotides: TGTGCCAGCAGTTTTGGACTAGCGGGCTCCTACGAGCAGTACTTC.

The chain recombines TRBV20-1 with TRBJ2-1, with a possible D match to TRBD2 (5 bases). Deletions cut 6 bases from V and 0 bases from J, with 18 bases between. The CDR3 consists of 16 residues. Germline CDR1 and CDR2: DFQATT and SNEGSKA (reference sequence). The CDR3 loop is CSADTSEAGSYNEQFF. CDR3 in DNA: TGCAGTGCCGATACTAGTGAGGCCGGCTCCTACAATGAGCAGTTCTTC.

In its sample, this clonotype was seen many times. The rearrangement joins TRBV7-2 to TRBJ1-4, with 11 positions matching TRBD1. Losses at the gene ends were 1 base for V and 7 bases for J; bases not matched to a gene: 5. The germline V gene encodes CDR1 SGHTA and CDR2 FQGNSA. This CDR3 region has 16 residues. The CDR3 nucleotides are TGTGCCAGCAGCTTAGAGTTGGGACAGGGGGGTGAAAAACTGTTTTTT. It yields the protein CASSLELGQGGEKLFF.

V gene TRBV7-2 combines with J gene TRBJ1-6; D possibly corresponds to TRBD1 (5 bases). The germline CDR1 and CDR2 sequences are SGHTA and FQGNSA. The CDR3 has 13 amino acids. The ends were cut back, 3 bases at V and 11 bases at J, with 11 bases in the middle. The CDR3 nucleotides are TGTGCCAGCAGCTTTCAGGGAAAGGCACCCCTCCACTTT. Protein: CASSFQGKAPLHF.

This clonotype has only a few counts. V gene TRBV6-2 or TRBV6-3 combines with J gene TRBJ2-2, with TRBD2 identical over 11 bases. The germline gives CDR1 MNHEY, CDR2 SVGEGT. V gave up 7 bases and J gave up 3 bases; unmatched junction bases: 4. The CDR3 consists of 15 residues. CDR3 loop: CASKTSGTDTGELFF. DNA for the CDR3: TGTGCCAGCAAGACTAGCGGGACCGACACCGGGGAGCTGTTTTTT.

This clonotype came up a few times. J is TRBJ2-3 and V is TRBV12-5; D call uncertain. Trimming removed 0 bases from V and 5 bases from J, with 6 bases in between. This CDR3 comprises 13 residues. The germline V gene has CDR1 LGHNT and CDR2 FRNRAP. Here the CDR3 DNA reads TGTGCTAGTGGTTTGGTAATGGTAGATACGCAGTATTTT. This translates into CASGLVMVDTQYF.

The gene calls are TRBV7-9 and TRBJ1-2, with unresolved D. The CDR3 covers 14 residues. V lost 3 bases and J 4 bases, leaving 12 bases between the germline ends. The germline V gene encodes CDR1 SEHNR and CDR2 FQNEAQ (reference sequence). The CDR3 bases are TGTGCCAGCAGCTTGGTAGCCCCGAGCTATGGCTACACCTTC. Translating it yields CASSLVAPSYGYTF.

This chain connects TRBV6-2 or TRBV6-3 to TRBJ2-2; TRBD2 might be the D (6 bases). This CDR3 contains 13 residues. Looked up from germline, CDR1 is MNHEY and CDR2 is SVGEGT. Trimming took 6 bases from V and 5 from J, leaving 10 bases between them. As DNA, the CDR3 is TGTGCCAGCAGGGACTACACTACCGGGGAGCTGTTTTTT. Protein sequence: CASRDYTTGELFF.

This clonotype was detected a few times. The chain couples TRBV14 to TRBJ2-2, with TRBD2 as a possible D gene (5 bases). Trimming shortened V by 0 bases and J by 0 bases, and 14 bases separated the two germline ends. Germline V CDR1 and CDR2: SGHDN, FVKESK. The CDR3 contains 18 residues. In DNA form, the CDR3 reads TGTGCCAGCAGCCAAGATAGAGGGCTGTCAACGAACACCGGGGAGCTGTTTTTT. It codes for CASSQDRGLSTNTGELFF.

J is TRBJ1-4 and V is TRBV7-8; 7 nucleotides line up with TRBD1. The V and J ends lost 5 bases and 7 bases, in that order; junction bases with no gene match: 10. Germline values: CDR1 SGHVS, CDR2 FQNEAQ. The CDR3 has 15 amino acids. The CDR3 coding sequence is TGTGCCAGCAGCCCTCCCCGAGGGACAGCTGAAAAACTGTTTTTT. It yields the protein CASSPPRGTAEKLFF.

V gene TRBV15 combines with J gene TRBJ1-4; tentatively, D is TRBD1 (5 bases). The CDR3 totals 13 residues. V was cut by 8 bases and J by 3 bases, with 10 bases left in between. Germline lookup yields CDR1 LNHNV and CDR2 YYDKDF (reference sequence). This CDR3 reads CATCDRANEKLFF. The CDR3 nucleotides are TGTGCCACCTGCGACAGAGCTAATGAAAAACTGTTTTTT. The full variable domain, its missing parts supplied by reference TRBV15 and TRBJ1-4, is DAMVIQNPRYQVTQFGKPVTLSCSQTLNHNVMYWYQQKSSQAPKLLFHYYDKDFNNEADTPDNFQSRRPNTSFCFLDIRSPGLGDTAMYLCATCDRANEKLFFGSGTQLSVL.

This chain uses TRBV7-6 with TRBJ1-2, with D maybe TRBD1 (5 bases). The CDR3 has 16 amino acids. With 5 bases removed from V and 3 bases from J, the gap between germline ends came to 19 bases. Germline CDR1 is SGHVS and CDR2 is FNYEAQ. The CDR3 sequence: CASSPLGEILDYGYTF. The CDR3 DNA sequence: TGTGCCAGCAGCCCACTGGGGGAGATCCTTGACTATGGCTACACCTTC.

This clonotype was seen a handful of times. J is TRBJ1-1 and V is TRBV7-2; 7 bases agree with TRBD1. This CDR3 region has 16 residues. The germline CDR1 and CDR2 sequences are SGHTA and FQGNSA. V trimming: 5 bases; J trimming: 6 bases; junction bases outside the gene matches: 15. CDR3 sequence reads: CASSHPPGWQGAEAFF. CDR3 DNA sequence: TGTGCCAGCAGCCATCCGCCGGGGTGGCAGGGGGCTGAAGCTTTCTTT.

This clonotype was observed a handful of times. The chain's CDR3 is CASSPVVSGNTIYF. CDR3 coding DNA: TGTGCCAGCAGCCCCGTCGTTTCAGGAAACACCATATATTTT. This chain uses TRBV7-2 with TRBJ1-3; the D is unclear. V was clipped by 5 bases and J by 4 bases, with 12 bases between them. CDR1 SGHTA and CDR2 FQGNSA come from the germline V gene. This CDR3 spans 14 amino acids.

The rearrangement joins TRBV7-2 to TRBJ2-7; D gene ambiguous. V gave up 1 base and J gave up 6 bases, with 13 bases separating them. Germline-derived CDR1 and CDR2 are SGHTA and FQGNSA. There are 14 residues in the CDR3. The CDR3 nucleotides are TGTGCCAGCAGCTTAGGAACCGTAGGAACCGAGCAGTACTTC. Encoded protein: CASSLGTVGTEQYF. Looking up the rest from reference TRBV7-2 and TRBJ2-7 gives the full variable domain: GAGVSQSPSNKVTEKGKDVELRCDPISGHTALYWYRQSLGQGLEFLIYFQGNSAPDKSGLPSDRFSAERTGGSVSTLTIQRTQQEDSAVYLCASSLGTVGTEQYFGPGTRLTVT.

The J gene is TRBJ2-3, the V gene TRBV6-5; TRBD2 is a possible D gene (5 bases). V gave up 2 bases and J gave up 1 base, with 10 bases separating them. From germline, CDR1 is MNHEY and CDR2 SVGAGI. The CDR3 loop spans 15 amino acids. The CDR3 DNA follows: TGTGCCAGCAGTTACAGCGGACCACGCACAGATACGCAGTATTTT. It codes for CASSYSGPRTDTQYF.

The chain joins TRBV7-2 to TRBJ2-3, with TRBD2 matching 13 bases. The J segment lost 5 bases and the V segment lost 5 bases, leaving 10 bases of the junction unmatched. The length of the CDR3 is 17 residues. CDR1 is SGHTA, CDR2 FQGNSA, per germline. CDR3 region: CASSPGLAGPSRDTQYF. Written as DNA, the CDR3 is TGTGCCAGCAGCCCGGGACTAGCGGGACCCTCTCGAGATACGCAGTATTTT. Drawing the rest from reference TRBV7-2 and TRBJ2-3, the complete variable domain is GAGVSQSPSNKVTEKGKDVELRCDPISGHTALYWYRQSLGQGLEFLIYFQGNSAPDKSGLPSDRFSAERTGGSVSTLTIQRTQQEDSAVYLCASSPGLAGPSRDTQYFGPGTRLTVL.

In its sample, this clonotype was seen a few times. The rearrangement uses TRBV7-2 and TRBJ2-7; 12 bases fit TRBD1. Losses at the gene ends were 5 bases for V and 6 bases for J; bases not matched to a gene: 2. Germline CDR1 reads SGHTA; CDR2 reads FQGNSA. This CDR3 has 13 amino acids. The CDR3 protein is CASSQGQGAEQYF. The CDR3 DNA follows: TGTGCCAGCAGCCAGGGACAGGGGGCCGAGCAGTACTTC. The variable domain in full, completed from reference TRBV7-2 and TRBJ2-7, reads GAGVSQSPSNKVTEKGKDVELRCDPISGHTALYWYRQSLGQGLEFLIYFQGNSAPDKSGLPSDRFSAERTGGSVSTLTIQRTQQEDSAVYLCASSQGQGAEQYFGPGTRLTVT.

V and J are TRBV3-1 and TRBJ1-4; TRBD1 matches 9 bases. CDR3 length: 16 residues. Trimming took 1 base from V and 8 from J; bases not matched to a gene: 8. Germline CDR1 and CDR2: LGHDT and YNNKEL (reference sequence). The CDR3 nucleotides read TGTGCCAGCAGCCAAGGTACCGGGACAGGGAGGGAAAAACTGTTTTTT. As protein: CASSQGTGTGREKLFF.

The rearrangement links TRBV7-8 to TRBJ1-4, with D maybe TRBD1 (5 bases). The ends were cut back, 0 bases at V and 7 bases at J, with 15 bases in the middle. Per germline, CDR1 SGHVS and CDR2 FQNEAQ. The CDR3 runs to 16 residues. CDR3 sequence (DNA): TGTGCCAGCAGCTTAGCCCAAGGCAGGGCGGGTGAAAAACTGTTTTTT. Protein product: CASSLAQGRAGEKLFF. Full variable domain (outside the CDR3, taken from reference TRBV7-8 and TRBJ1-4): GAGVSQSPRYKVAKRGQDVALRCDPISGHVSLFWYQQALGQGPEFLTYFQNEAQLDKSGLPSDRFFAERPEGSVSTLKIQRTQQEDSAVYLCASSLAQGRAGEKLFFGSGTQLSVL.

This clonotype was detected a few times. The chain uses TRBV6-2 or TRBV6-3 and TRBJ1-3; D not certain. The V and J ends lost 4 bases and 4 bases respectively, with 14 bases between them. The length of the CDR3 is 15 residues. The germline V gene encodes CDR1 MNHEY and CDR2 SVGEGT. In nucleotides, the CDR3 is TGTGCCAGCAGTTCAGCCAACTCCGACGGAAACACCATATATTTT. This gives the protein CASSSANSDGNTIYF.

This clonotype has more than one count but fewer than ten. V gene TRBV7-2 combines with J gene TRBJ2-3; 7 nucleotides align to TRBD2. The V segment lost 3 bases and the J segment 1 base; nucleotides outside the gene matches: 10. The CDR3 sequence is 17 residues long. The germline V gene has CDR1 SGHTA and CDR2 FQGNSA. This chain's CDR3 is CASSLGRGGSRTDTQYF. The CDR3 DNA sequence: TGTGCCAGCAGCTTGGGGCGAGGCGGGAGCCGCACAGATACGCAGTATTTT.

This chain connects TRBV18 to TRBJ2-2; D is perhaps TRBD2 (6 bases). Trimming cost V 4 bases and J 2 bases, with 14 bases left between them. The CDR3 runs 16 residues. Germline CDR1 KGHSH, CDR2 LQKENI. The CDR3 region has the DNA TGTGCCAGCTCACTAGCCCGCGGGGCAAACACCGGGGAGCTGTTTTTT. Translated, it gives CASSLARGANTGELFF.

This clonotype was counted between two and nine times. This chain links TRBV7-2 with TRBJ2-1; either TRBD1 or TRBD2 may supply D (5 bases each). The V end was cut by 1 base, the J end by 15 bases, with 16 bases between. From germline, CDR1 is SGHTA and CDR2 FQGNSA. The CDR3 runs 13 residues. CDR3 in amino acids: CASSLVVGGRPFF. In DNA, the CDR3 is TGTGCCAGCAGCTTAGTGGTTGGGGGTAGGCCGTTCTTC.

The chain recombines TRBV6-1 with TRBJ2-7; D unclear. V was clipped by 5 bases and J by 4 bases, with 18 bases between them. Germline values: CDR1 MNHNS, CDR2 SASEGT. This CDR3 region has 15 residues. The CDR3 nucleotides are TGTGCCAGCAGTCGGAAAACGGTAGGCTGGTACGAGCAGTACTTC. Translated: CASSRKTVGWYEQYF.

The V gene is TRBV19, the J gene TRBJ2-5; a weak D match, TRBD2 (7 bases). Germline CDR1 and CDR2: LNHDA and SQIVND (reference sequence). V shed 3 bases and J shed 5 bases, with 10 bases lying between them. The CDR3 is 13 amino acids. CDR3 nucleotides: TGTGCCAGTAGTATCGGGGGGCCGGAGACCCAGTACTTC. This codes for CASSIGGPETQYF.

The chain recombines TRBV27 with TRBJ2-3; 13 bases line up with TRBD2. CDR1 is MNHEY and CDR2 is SMNVEV in the germline V gene (reference sequence). CDR3 length: 16 residues. V shed 3 bases, J shed 6 bases, and the junction held 6 bases outside the gene matches. The chain's CDR3 is CASSFLTSGGADTQYF. The CDR3 DNA reads as TGTGCCAGCAGTTTCCTCACTAGCGGGGGGGCGGATACGCAGTATTTT.

The chain links TRBV7-2 to TRBJ2-5; 10 positions match TRBD1. The CDR3 length is 15 residues. Germline trimming cut 4 bases from V and 7 bases from J; bases unmatched to any gene: 9. CDR1 SGHTA and CDR2 FQGNSA come from the germline V gene. The CDR3 region has the DNA TGTGCCAGCAGCTCCAGACAGGGGGCTATGGGGACCCAGTACTTC. Translation gives CASSSRQGAMGTQYF.

The genes are TRBV6-1 and TRBJ2-3; the match to TRBD2 covers 11 bases. Germline trimming cut 8 bases from V and 2 bases from J; bases unmatched to any gene: 15. Per germline, CDR1 MNHNS and CDR2 SASEGT. This CDR3 spans 18 amino acids. The CDR3 region has the DNA TGTGCCAGCCCCGGCCCATCAACTAGCGGGAGAACCACAGATACGCAGTATTTT. Amino acid sequence: CASPGPSTSGRTTDTQYF.

The V and J genes are TRBV7-2 and TRBJ2-5; 8 bases line up with TRBD1. Germline V gene sequence: CDR1 SGHTA, CDR2 FQGNSA. The CDR3 is 15 residues long. Trimming took 0 bases from V and 5 from J; bases not matched to a gene: 5. The CDR3 protein is CASSLAGQGWETQYF. CDR3 sequence (DNA): TGTGCCAGCAGCTTAGCAGGACAGGGTTGGGAGACCCAGTACTTC.

The chain joins TRBV20-1 to TRBJ2-1; 9 bases align to TRBD1. Per germline, CDR1 DFQATT and CDR2 SNEGSKA (reference sequence). The CDR3 sequence is 15 residues long. Germline trimming cut 1 base from V and 7 bases from J; bases unmatched to any gene: 8. In DNA form, the CDR3 reads TGCAGTGCTAGAGGACGACAGGGGGTCTCGAATGAGCAGTTCTTC. It translates to CSARGRQGVSNEQFF.